This T cell receptor beta chain emerged from a study of blood T cell repertoires in COVID-19. Across the whole study: Acute and convalescent COVID-19 specimens originated in the United States, Italy and Spain. T cells, B-cell-depleted T cells, or PBMCs provided the cDNA or gDNA that served as material.

The CDR3 is made up of 13 amino acids. J gave up 10 bases and V 1 base, and 6 bases lay outside the gene matches. CDR1 and CDR2 (germline): SGHTA, FQGNSA. In the source study's methods: Amplifying reference gene primers gave estimates of nucleated cell counts. Here immunoSEQ multiplex PCR was the method, and the copy in TCRdb shows in-frame clones only, minus some. V and J calls and clone size come straight from that table; D and trimming were deduced from the DNA. The data show fewer than 110,000 clones, with about 80% seen just once and 4% to 4.5% held by the top ten. The clonotype was recovered from a man between 65 and 85 years old with acute or convalescent COVID-19. The sequencing sample was made of peripheral blood. The chain uses TRBV7-2 and TRBJ1-2; 7 positions agree with TRBD1. The CDR3 spells CASSLGGGNDYTF. DNA for the CDR3: TGTGCCAGCAGCTTAGGAGGGGGCAATGACTACACCTTC. Full variable domain (remainder filled in from reference TRBV7-2 and TRBJ1-2): GAGVSQSPSNKVTEKGKDVELRCDPISGHTALYWYRQSLGQGLEFLIYFQGNSAPDKSGLPSDRFSAERTGGSVSTLTIQRTQQEDSAVYLCASSLGGGNDYTFGSGTRLTVV.